This T cell receptor beta chain was profiled in a study of cytomegalovirus exposure and HLA in healthy donors. Comment on this clone: Its antigen is unidentified.

The CDR3 is 12 amino acids. V was clipped by 7 bases and J by 6 bases; unmatched bases: 7. In germline, CDR1 is SQVTM, CDR2 ANQGSEA. This PCR relied on a set of 60 Vbeta primers and 13 Jbeta primers. The data were produced by immunoSEQ multiplex PCR, yet TCRdb's version contains in-frame clones alone and is incomplete. This table has tens of thousands of clones, around 53% appearing once. Regarding the study as a whole: Most TCR sequences were uncommon, yet certain public TCRs appeared in many donors.

The TCR sequence derives from a middle-aged woman in good health and CMV-seropositive. This chain joins TRBV29-1 and TRBJ2-3, with 7 bases matching TRBD2. Sequenced material: PBMCs. CDR3: CSALAAADTQYF. Written as DNA, the CDR3 is TGCAGCGCCCTAGCGGCAGCGGATACGCAGTATTTT.